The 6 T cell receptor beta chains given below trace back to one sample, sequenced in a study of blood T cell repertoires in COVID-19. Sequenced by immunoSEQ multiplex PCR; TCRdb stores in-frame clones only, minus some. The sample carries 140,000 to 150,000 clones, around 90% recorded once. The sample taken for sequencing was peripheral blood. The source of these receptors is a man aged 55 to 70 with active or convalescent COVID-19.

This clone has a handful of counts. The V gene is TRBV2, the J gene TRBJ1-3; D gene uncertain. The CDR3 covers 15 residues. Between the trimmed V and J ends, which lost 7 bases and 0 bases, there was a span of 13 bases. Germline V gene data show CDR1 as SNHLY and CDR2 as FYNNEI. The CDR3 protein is CASKREGSSGNTIYF. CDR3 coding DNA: TGTGCCAGCAAAAGGGAGGGATCCTCTGGAAACACCATATATTTT.

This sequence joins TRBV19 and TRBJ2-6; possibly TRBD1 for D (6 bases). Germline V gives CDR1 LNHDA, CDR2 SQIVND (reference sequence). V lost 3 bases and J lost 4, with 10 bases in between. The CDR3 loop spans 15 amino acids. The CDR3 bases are TGTGCCAGTAGTATTTGGGGACAAGGGGCCAACGTCCTGACTTTC. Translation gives CASSIWGQGANVLTF.

The CDR3 sequence is CASSPVGGLSNQPQHF. In DNA, the CDR3 is TGTGCCAGCAGCCCTGTGGGAGGCCTTAGCAATCAGCCCCAGCATTTT. This rearrangement joins TRBV5-5 to TRBJ1-5; D unresolved. The CDR3 consists of 16 residues. The germline V and J ends were trimmed by 4 bases and 0 bases, with 14 bases remaining between them. Germline V CDR1 and CDR2: SGHKS, YYEKEE (reference sequence).

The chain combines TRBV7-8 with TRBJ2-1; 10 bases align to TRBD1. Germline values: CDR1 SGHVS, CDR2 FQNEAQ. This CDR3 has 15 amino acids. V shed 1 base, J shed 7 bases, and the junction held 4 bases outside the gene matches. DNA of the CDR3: TGTGCCAGCAGCTTAGGACAGGGGGCGCAGAATGAGCAGTTCTTC. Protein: CASSLGQGAQNEQFF. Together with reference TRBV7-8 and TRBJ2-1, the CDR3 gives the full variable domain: GAGVSQSPRYKVAKRGQDVALRCDPISGHVSLFWYQQALGQGPEFLTYFQNEAQLDKSGLPSDRFFAERPEGSVSTLKIQRTQQEDSAVYLCASSLGQGAQNEQFFGPGTRLTVL.

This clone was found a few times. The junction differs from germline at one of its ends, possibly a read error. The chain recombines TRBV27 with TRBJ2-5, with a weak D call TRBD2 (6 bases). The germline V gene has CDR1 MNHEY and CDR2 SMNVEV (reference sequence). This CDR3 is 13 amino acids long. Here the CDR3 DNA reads TGTGCCAGCAGTTTACCGGGGACGGAACGACTAGACTTC. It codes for CASSLPGTERLDF.

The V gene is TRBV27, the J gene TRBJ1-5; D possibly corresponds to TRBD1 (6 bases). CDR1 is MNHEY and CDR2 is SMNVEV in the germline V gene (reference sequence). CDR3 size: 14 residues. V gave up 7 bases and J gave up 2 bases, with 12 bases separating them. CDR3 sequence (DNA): TGTGCCAGCAAGGGGGGGACGGGCAATCAGCCCCAGCATTTT. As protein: CASKGGTGNQPQHF.